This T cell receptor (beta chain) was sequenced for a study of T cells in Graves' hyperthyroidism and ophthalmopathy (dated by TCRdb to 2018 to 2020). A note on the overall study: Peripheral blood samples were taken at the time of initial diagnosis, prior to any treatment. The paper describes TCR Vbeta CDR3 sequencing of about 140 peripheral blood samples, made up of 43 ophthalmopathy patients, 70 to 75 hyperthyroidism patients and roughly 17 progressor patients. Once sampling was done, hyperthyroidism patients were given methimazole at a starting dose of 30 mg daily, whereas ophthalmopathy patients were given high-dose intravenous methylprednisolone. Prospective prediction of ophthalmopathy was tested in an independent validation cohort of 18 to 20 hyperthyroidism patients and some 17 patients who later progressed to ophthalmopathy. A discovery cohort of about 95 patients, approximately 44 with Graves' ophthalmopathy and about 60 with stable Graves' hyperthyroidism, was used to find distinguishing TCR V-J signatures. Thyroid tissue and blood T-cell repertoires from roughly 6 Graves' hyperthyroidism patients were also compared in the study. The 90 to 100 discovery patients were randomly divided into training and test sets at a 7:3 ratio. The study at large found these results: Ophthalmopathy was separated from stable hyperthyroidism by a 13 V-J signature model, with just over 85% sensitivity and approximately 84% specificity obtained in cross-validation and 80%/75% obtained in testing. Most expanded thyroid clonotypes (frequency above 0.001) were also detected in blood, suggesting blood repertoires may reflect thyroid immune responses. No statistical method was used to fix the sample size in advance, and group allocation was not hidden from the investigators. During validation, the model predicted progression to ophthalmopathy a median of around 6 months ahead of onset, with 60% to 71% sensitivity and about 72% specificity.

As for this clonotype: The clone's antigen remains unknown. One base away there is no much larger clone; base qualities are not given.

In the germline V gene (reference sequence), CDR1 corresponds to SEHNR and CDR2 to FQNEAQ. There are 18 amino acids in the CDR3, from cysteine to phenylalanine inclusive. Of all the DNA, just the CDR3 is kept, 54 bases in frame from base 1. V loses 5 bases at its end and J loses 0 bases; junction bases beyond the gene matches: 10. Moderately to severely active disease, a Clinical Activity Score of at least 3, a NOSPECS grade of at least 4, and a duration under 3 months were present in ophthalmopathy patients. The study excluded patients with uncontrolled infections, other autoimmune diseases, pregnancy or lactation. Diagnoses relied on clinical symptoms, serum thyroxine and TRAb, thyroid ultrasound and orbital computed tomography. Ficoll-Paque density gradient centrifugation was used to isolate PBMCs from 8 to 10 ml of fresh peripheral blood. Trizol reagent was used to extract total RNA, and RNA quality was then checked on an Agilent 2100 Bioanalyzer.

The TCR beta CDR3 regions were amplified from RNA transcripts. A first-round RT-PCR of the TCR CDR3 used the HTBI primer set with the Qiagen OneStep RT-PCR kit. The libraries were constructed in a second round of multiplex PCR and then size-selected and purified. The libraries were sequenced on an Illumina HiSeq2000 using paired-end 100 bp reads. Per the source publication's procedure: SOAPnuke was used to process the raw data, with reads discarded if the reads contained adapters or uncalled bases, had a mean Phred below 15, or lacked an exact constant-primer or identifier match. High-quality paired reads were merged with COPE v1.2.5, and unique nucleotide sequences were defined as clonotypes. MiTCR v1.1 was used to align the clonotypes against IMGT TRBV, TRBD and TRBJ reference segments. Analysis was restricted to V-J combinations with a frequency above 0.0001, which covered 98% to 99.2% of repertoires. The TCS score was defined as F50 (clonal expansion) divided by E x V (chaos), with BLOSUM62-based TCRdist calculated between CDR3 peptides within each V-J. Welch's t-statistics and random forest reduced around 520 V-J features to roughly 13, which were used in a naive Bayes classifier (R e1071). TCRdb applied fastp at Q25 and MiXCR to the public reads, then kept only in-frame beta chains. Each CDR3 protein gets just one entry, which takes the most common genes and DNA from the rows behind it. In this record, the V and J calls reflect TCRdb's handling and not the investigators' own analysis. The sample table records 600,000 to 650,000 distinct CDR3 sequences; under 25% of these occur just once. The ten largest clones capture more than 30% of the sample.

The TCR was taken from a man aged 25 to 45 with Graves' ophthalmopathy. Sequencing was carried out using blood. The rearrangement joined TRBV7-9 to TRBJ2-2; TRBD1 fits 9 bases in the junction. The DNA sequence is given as TGTGCCAGCAGCCCTTCCGGGACAGGGTTCGCGAACACCGGGGAGCTGTTTTTT. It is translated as CASSPSGTGFANTGELFF. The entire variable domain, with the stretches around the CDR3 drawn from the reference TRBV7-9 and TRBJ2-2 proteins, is DTGVSQNPRHKITKRGQNVTFRCDPISEHNRLYWYRQTLGQGPEFLTYFQNEAQLEKSRLLSDRFSAERPKGSFSTLEIQRTEQGDSAMYLCASSPSGTGFANTGELFFGEGSRLTVL.